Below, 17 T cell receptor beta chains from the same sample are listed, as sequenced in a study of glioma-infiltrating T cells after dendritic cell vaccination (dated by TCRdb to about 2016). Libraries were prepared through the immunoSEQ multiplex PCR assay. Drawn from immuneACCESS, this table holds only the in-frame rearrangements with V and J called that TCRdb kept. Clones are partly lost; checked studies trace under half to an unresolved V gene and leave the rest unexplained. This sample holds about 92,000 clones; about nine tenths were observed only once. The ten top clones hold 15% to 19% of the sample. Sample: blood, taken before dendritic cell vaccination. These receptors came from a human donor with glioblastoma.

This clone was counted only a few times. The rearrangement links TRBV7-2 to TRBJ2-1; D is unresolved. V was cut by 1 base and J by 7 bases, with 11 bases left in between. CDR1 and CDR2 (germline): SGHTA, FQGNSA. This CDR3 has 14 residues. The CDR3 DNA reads TGTGCCAGCAGCTTAGGGTCCCGTCGGAATGAGCAGTTCTTC. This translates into CASSLGSRRNEQFF. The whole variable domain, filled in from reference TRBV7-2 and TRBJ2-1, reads GAGVSQSPSNKVTEKGKDVELRCDPISGHTALYWYRQSLGQGLEFLIYFQGNSAPDKSGLPSDRFSAERTGGSVSTLTIQRTQQEDSAVYLCASSLGSRRNEQFFGPGTRLTVL.

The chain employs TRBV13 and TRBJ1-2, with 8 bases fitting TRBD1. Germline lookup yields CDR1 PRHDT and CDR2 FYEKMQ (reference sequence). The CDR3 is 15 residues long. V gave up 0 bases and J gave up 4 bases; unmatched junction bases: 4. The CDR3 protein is CASSLGPTGVYGYTF. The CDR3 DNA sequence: TGTGCCAGCAGCTTAGGCCCGACAGGGGTCTATGGCTACACCTTC.

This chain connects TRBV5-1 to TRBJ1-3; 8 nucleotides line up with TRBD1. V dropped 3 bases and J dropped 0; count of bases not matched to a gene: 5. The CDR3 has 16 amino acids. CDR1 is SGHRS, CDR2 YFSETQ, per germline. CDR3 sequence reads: CASSSQGADSGNTIYF. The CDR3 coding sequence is TGCGCCAGCAGCTCGCAGGGGGCCGACTCTGGAAACACCATATATTTT.

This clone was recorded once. DNA for the CDR3: TGTGCCAGCAGTTTAATCAGGGCCGGGGAGCTGTTTTTT. It codes for CASSLIRAGELFF. The chain is built from TRBV27 and TRBJ2-2, with TRBD1 as a possible D gene (5 bases). CDR3 length: 13 residues. Trimming shortened V by 2 bases and J by 6 bases, and 7 bases separated the two germline ends. Germline-derived CDR1 and CDR2 are MNHEY and SMNVEV (reference sequence).

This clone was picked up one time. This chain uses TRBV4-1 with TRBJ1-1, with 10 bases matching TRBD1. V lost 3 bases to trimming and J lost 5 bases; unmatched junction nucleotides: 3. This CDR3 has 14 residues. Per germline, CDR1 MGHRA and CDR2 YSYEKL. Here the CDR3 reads CASSQGQGWTEAFF. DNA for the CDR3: TGCGCCAGCAGCCAGGGACAGGGGTGGACTGAAGCTTTCTTT.

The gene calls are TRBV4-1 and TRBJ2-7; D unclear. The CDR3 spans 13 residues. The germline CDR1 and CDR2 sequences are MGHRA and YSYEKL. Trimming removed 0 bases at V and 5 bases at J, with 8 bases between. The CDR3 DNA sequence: TGCGCCAGCAGCCAAGACCTCCCCCACGAGCAGTACTTC. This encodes CASSQDLPHEQYF.

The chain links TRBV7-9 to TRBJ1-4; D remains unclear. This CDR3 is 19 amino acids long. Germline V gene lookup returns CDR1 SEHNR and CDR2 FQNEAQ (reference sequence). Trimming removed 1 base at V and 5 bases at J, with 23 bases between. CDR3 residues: CASSLVFSSAGSLNEKLFF. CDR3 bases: TGTGCCAGCAGCTTAGTTTTCAGCTCGGCGGGCAGCCTGAATGAAAAACTGTTTTTT.

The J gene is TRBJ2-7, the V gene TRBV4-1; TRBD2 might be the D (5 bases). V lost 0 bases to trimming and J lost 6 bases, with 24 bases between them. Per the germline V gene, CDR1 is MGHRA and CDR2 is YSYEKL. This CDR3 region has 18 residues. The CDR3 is CASSQDRLVGGPSSEQYF. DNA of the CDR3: TGCGCCAGCAGCCAAGATAGGTTAGTTGGCGGGCCGAGCAGCGAGCAGTACTTC.

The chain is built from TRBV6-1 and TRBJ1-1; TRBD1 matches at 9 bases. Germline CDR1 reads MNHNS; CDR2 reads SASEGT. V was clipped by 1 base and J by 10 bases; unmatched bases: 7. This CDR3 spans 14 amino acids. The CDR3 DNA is TGTGCCAGCAGTGAAGGGGGACAGGGAATCTTAGCTTTCTTT. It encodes CASSEGGQGILAFF.

The CDR3 reads CASSRYMNTEAFF. DNA of the CDR3: TGTGCCAGCAGCCGCTATATGAACACTGAAGCTTTCTTT. The V call is TRBV13, the J call TRBJ1-1; D is unclear. Trimming pared 5 bases from V and 0 bases from J, leaving 7 bases between. The length of the CDR3 is 13 residues. The germline gives CDR1 PRHDT, CDR2 FYEKMQ (reference sequence).

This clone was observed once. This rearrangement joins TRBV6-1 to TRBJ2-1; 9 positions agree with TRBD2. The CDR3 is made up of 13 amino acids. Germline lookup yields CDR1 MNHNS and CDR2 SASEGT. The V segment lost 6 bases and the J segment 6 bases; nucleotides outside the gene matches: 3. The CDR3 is CASRLAGLNEQFF. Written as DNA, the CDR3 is TGTGCCAGCAGACTAGCGGGTCTCAATGAGCAGTTCTTC.

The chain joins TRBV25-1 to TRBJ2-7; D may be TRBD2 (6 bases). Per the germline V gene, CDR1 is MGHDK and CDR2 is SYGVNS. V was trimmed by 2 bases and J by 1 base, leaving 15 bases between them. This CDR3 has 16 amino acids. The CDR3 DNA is TGTGCCAGCAGTGAAGGGACTGCCCGATGGTCCTACGAGCAGTACTTC. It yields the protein CASSEGTARWSYEQYF.

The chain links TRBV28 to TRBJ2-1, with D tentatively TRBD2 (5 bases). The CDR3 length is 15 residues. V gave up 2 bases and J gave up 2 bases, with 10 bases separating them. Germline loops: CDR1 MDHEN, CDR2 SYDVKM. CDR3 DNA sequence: TGTGCCAGCAGTTTACTTGAGGGCGCCTACAATGAGCAGTTCTTC. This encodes CASSLLEGAYNEQFF.

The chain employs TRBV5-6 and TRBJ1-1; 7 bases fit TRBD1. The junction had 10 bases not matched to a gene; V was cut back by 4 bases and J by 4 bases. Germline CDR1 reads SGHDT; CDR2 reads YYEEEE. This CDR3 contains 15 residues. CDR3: CASSLLGSGGTEAFF. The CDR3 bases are TGTGCCAGCAGCCTCCTCGGGTCAGGGGGCACTGAAGCTTTCTTT.

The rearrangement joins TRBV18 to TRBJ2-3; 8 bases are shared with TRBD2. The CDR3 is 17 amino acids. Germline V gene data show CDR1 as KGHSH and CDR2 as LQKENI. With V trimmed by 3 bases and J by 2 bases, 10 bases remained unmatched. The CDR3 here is CASSPRRSGVNTDTQYF. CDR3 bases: TGTGCCAGCTCACCGCGTCGTAGCGGGGTCAACACAGATACGCAGTATTTT.

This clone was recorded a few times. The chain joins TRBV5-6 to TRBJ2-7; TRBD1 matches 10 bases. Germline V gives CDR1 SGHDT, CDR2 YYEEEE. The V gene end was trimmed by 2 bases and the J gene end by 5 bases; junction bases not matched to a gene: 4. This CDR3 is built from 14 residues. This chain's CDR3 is CASSFRQGAHEQYF. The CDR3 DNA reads TGTGCCAGCAGCTTCCGACAGGGGGCCCACGAGCAGTACTTC.

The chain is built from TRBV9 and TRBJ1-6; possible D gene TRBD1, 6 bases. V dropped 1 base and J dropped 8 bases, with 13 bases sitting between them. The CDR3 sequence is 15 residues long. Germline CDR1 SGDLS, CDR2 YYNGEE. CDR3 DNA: TGTGCCAGCAGCGTAAGTGGGGGGGGCCATTCACCCCTCCACTTT. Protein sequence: CASSVSGGGHSPLHF.